These 4 T cell receptor beta chains share one sample of origin, sequenced in a study of long-term antiretroviral therapy in people with HIV. The authors ran the immunoSEQ assay, v3.0, at survey level. Profiling relied on immunoSEQ multiplex PCR, and the TCRdb table lists in-frame clones only, not all of them. The data show about 30,000 clones, with approximately 95% seen just once and 3.5% to 4.5% held by the top ten. Sequenced material: unsorted PBMCs, taken around 5.3 years after starting antiretroviral therapy. The receptors were gathered from a woman in her 50s with HIV.

The chain uses TRBV18 and TRBJ1-6, with TRBD1 matching over 8 bases. V shed 2 bases, J shed 9 bases, and the junction held 15 bases outside the gene matches. From germline, CDR1 is KGHSH and CDR2 LQKENI. The CDR3 has 18 residues. The CDR3 here is CASSPEEFSGQGTSPLHF. The CDR3 region has the DNA TGTGCCAGCTCACCAGAGGAGTTTAGCGGACAGGGAACTTCACCCCTCCACTTT.

The rearrangement links TRBV5-8 to TRBJ1-2; 10 bases align to TRBD1. J gave up 0 bases and V 3 bases, and 2 bases lay outside the gene matches. Germline loops: CDR1 SGHTS, CDR2 YDEGEE. The CDR3 runs 15 residues. CDR3 DNA sequence: TGTGCCAGCAGCTCGGGACAGGGGACTAACTATGGCTACACCTTC. Its translation is CASSSGQGTNYGYTF.

V gene TRBV2 combines with J gene TRBJ2-3; 8 bases are shared with TRBD1. This CDR3 has 14 residues. The germline V gene encodes CDR1 SNHLY and CDR2 FYNNEI. V lost 8 bases, J lost 2 bases, and 6 bases stayed unmatched. Written as DNA, the CDR3 is TGTGCCAGCCTCCGGGACAGGAACACAGATACGCAGTATTTT. Protein product: CASLRDRNTDTQYF.

J is TRBJ2-1 and V is TRBV9; 9 bases align to TRBD1. This CDR3 spans 15 amino acids. Germline assignment: CDR1 SGDLS and CDR2 YYNGEE. V lost 0 bases and J lost 6; bases outside the gene matches: 4. CDR3 DNA sequence: TGTGCCAGCAGCGTAGCCGGGACAGGGCCCAATGAGCAGTTCTTC. Translating it yields CASSVAGTGPNEQFF.